This T cell receptor (beta chain) derives from a study of blood T cell repertoires in COVID-19. Background on the study: Samples taken during acute and convalescent COVID-19 were collected in the United States, Italy and Spain. In each case, the material was cDNA or gDNA derived from T cells, B-cell-depleted T cells, or PBMCs.

How the authors handled the data: Scientists estimated how many nucleated cells there were by amplifying reference gene primers. Sequencing was performed with immunoSEQ multiplex PCR; in TCRdb, only in-frame clones are kept and a portion is missing. The DNA was the basis for D and trimming; V, J and clone size are from that table. Seen here are over 200,000 clones, around 83% observed once, and the top ten hold around 8.7%. V was pared by 0 bases and J by 3 bases, with 9 bases between. Germline V gene sequence: CDR1 SGHVS, CDR2 FNYEAQ. CDR3 size: 15 residues. The receptor was derived from a woman aged 50 to 60 with acute or convalescent COVID-19. Sequenced: peripheral blood. The gene calls are TRBV7-6 and TRBJ1-5, with a tentative D call TRBD1 (6 bases). The CDR3 sequence is CASSLAQGDNQPQHF. The CDR3 bases are TGTGCCAGCAGCTTAGCACAGGGAGACAATCAGCCCCAGCATTTT.